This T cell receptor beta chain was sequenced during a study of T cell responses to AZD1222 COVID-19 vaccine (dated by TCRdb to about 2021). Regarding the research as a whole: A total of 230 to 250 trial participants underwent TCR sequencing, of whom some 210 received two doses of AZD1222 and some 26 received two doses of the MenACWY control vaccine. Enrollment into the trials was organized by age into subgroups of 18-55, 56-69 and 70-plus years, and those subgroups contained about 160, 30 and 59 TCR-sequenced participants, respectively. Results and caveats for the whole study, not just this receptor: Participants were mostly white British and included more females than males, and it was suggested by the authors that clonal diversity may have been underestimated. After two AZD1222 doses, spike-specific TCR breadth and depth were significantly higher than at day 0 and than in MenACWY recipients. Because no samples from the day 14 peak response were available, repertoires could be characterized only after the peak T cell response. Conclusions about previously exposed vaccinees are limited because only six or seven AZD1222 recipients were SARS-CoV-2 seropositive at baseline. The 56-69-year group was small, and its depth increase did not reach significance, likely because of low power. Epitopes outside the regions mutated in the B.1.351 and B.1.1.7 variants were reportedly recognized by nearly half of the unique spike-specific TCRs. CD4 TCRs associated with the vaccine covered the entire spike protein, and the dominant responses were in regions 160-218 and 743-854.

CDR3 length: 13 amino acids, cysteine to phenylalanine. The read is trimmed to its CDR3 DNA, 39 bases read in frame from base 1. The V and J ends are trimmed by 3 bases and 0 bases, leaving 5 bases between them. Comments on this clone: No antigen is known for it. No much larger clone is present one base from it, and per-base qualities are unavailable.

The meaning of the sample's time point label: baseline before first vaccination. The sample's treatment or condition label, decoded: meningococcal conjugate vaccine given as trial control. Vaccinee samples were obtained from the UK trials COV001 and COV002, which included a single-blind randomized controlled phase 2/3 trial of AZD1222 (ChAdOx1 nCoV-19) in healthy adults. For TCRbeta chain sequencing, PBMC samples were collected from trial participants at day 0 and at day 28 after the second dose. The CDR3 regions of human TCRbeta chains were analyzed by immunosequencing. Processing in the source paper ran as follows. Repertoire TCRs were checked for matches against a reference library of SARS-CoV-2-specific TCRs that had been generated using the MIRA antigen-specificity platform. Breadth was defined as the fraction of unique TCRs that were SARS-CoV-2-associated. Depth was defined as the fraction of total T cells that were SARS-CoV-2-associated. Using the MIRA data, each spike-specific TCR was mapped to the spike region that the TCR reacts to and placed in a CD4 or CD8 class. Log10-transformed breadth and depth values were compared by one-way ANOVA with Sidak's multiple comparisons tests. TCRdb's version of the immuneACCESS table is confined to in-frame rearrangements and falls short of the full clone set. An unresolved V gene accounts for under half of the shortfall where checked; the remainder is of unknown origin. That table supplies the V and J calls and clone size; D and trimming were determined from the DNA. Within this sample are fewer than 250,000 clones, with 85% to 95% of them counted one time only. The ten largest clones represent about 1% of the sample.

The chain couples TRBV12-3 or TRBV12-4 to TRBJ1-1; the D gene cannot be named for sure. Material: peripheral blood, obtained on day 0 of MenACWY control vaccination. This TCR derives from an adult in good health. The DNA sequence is TGTGCCAGCAGTTTGTCAGTGAACACTGAAGCTTTCTTT. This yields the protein CASSLSVNTEAFF.